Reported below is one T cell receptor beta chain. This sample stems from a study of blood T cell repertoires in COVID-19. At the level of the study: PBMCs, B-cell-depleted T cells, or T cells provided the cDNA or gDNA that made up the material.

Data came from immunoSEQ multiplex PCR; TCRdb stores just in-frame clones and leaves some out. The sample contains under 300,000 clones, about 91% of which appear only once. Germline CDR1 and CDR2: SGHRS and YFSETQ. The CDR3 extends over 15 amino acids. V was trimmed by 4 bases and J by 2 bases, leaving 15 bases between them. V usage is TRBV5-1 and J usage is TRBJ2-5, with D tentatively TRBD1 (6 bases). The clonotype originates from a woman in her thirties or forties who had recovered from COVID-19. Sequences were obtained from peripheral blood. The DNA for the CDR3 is TGCGCCAGCAGCACCCGACAGGTGGGGCAAGAGACCCAGTACTTC. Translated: CASSTRQVGQETQYF.